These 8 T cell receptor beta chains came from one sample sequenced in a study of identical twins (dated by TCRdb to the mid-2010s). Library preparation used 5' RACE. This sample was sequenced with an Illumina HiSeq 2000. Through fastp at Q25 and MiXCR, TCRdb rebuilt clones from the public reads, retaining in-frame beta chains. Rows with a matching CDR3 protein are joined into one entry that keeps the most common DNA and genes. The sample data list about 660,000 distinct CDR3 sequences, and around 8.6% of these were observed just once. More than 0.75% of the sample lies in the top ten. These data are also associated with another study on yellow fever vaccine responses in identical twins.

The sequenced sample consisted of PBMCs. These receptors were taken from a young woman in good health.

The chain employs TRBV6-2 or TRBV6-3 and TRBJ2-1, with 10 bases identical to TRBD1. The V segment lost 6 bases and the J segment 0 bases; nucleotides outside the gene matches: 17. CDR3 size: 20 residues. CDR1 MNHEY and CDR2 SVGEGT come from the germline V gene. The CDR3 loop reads CASSPRTGTGAPLSYNEQFF. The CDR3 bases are TGTGCCAGCAGCCCCCGTACCGGGACAGGGGCCCCCCTCTCCTACAATGAGCAGTTCTTC.

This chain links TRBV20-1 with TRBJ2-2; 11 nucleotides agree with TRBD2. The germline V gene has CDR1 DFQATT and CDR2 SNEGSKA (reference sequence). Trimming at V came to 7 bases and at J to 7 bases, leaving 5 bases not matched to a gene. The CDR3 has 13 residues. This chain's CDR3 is CSVAGGQSGELFF. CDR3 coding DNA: TGCAGTGTAGCGGGGGGGCAGAGCGGGGAGCTGTTTTTT.

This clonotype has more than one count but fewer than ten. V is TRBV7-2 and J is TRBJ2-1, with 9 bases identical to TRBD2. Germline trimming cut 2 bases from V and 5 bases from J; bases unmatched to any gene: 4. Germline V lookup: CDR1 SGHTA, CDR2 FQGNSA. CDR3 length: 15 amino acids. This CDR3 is CASSLTSGFHNEQFF. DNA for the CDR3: TGTGCCAGCAGCTTAACTAGCGGGTTCCACAATGAGCAGTTCTTC.

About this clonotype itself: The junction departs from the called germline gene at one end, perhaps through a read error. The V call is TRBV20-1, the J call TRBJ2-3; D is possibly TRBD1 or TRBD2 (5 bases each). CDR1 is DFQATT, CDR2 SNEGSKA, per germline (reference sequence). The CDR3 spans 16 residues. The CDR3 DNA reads TGCGGTGCTAGCCCCGCCGAGGGGTGGGGGACAGATACGCAGTATTTT. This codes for CGASPAEGWGTDTQYF.

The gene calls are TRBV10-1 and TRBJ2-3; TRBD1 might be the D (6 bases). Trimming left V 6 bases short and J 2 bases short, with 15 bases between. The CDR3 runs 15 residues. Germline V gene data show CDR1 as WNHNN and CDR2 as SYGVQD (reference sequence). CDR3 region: CASRPKDRTTDTQYF. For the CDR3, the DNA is TGCGCCAGCAGACCGAAGGACAGAACCACAGATACGCAGTATTTT.

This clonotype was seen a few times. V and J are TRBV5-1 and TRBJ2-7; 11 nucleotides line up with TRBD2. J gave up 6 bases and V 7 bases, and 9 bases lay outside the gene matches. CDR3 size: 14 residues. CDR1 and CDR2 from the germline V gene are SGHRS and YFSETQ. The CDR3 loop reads CASGTGTSGAEQYF. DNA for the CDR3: TGCGCCAGCGGCACCGGGACTAGCGGCGCCGAGCAGTACTTC. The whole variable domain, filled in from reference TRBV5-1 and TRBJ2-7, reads KAGVTQTPRYLIKTRGQQVTLSCSPISGHRSVSWYQQTPGQGLQFLFEYFSETQRNKGNFPGRFSGRQFSNSRSEMNVSTLELGDSALYLCASGTGTSGAEQYFGPGTRLTVT.

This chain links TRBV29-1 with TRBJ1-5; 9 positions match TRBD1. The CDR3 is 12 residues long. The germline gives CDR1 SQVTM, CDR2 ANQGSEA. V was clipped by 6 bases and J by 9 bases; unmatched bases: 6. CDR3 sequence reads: CSVDRGRSPQHF. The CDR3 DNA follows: TGCAGCGTCGACAGGGGGAGGTCGCCCCAGCATTTT. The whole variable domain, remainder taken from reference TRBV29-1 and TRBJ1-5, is SAVISQKPSRDICQRGTSLTIQCQVDSQVTMMFWYRQQPGQSLTLIATANQGSEATYESGFVIDKFPISRPNLTFSTLTVSNMSPEDSSIYLCSVDRGRSPQHFGDGTRLSIL.

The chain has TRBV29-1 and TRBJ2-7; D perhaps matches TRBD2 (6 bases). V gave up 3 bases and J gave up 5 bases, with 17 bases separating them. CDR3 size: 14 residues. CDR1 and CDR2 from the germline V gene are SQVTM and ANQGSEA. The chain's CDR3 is CSVEVPGTGNEQYF. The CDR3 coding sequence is TGCAGCGTTGAGGTCCCCGGGACTGGTAACGAGCAGTACTTC.